This record covers a single T cell receptor beta chain. The data were taken from a study of blood T cell repertoires in COVID-19. Overall study: Acute and convalescent COVID-19 samples came from the United States, Italy and Spain. Sample material is recorded as cDNA or gDNA derived from T cells, B-cell-depleted T cells, or PBMCs.

Per the original data handling: Reference gene primers were amplified, and this amplification served to estimate nucleated cell counts. Clones were read by immunoSEQ multiplex PCR, and TCRdb kept only the in-frame ones, dropping some. That table gives V, J and clone size, and the DNA gave D and trimming. Among 40,000 to 50,000 clones listed, 76% were seen once. This CDR3 region has 15 residues. In germline, CDR1 is SNHLY, CDR2 FYNNEI. Trimming removed 3 bases from V and 7 bases from J, with 17 bases in between. Sequenced sample: peripheral blood. The rearrangement links TRBV2 to TRBJ2-3; perhaps TRBD2 as D (5 bases). This clonotype originated in a man in his 70s with active or convalescent COVID-19. The CDR3, as DNA: TGTGCCAGCAGTGACCCAGCGAGGGAAGGAAATACGCAGTATTTT. It translates to CASSDPAREGNTQYF. Filled out from reference TRBV2 and TRBJ2-3, the complete variable domain reads EPEVTQTPSHQVTQMGQEVILRCVPISNHLYFYWYRQILGQKVEFLVSFYNNEISEKSEIFDDQFSVERPDGSNFTLKIRSTKLEDSAMYFCASSDPAREGNTQYFGPGTRLTVL.